These 32 T cell receptor beta chains were sequenced from one sample in a study of T cell responses to AZD1222 COVID-19 vaccine. Clones were sequenced by immunoSEQ multiplex PCR, and TCRdb holds only the in-frame ones, with some missing. The sample lists 150,000 to 200,000 clones; about 90% were seen once. The material sequenced was peripheral blood, taken on day 0 of AZD1222 vaccination. These receptors all come from an adult in good health.

The V gene is TRBV10-2, the J gene TRBJ1-1; D might be TRBD1 (5 bases). Germline loops: CDR1 WSHSY, CDR2 SAAADI. The CDR3 spans 13 residues. V shed 2 bases and J shed 4 bases, with 8 bases lying between them. The CDR3 DNA sequence: TGCGCCAGCAGTGAGGGCAGGGCCACTGAAGCTTTCTTT. Residues: CASSEGRATEAFF.

The chain combines TRBV11-3 with TRBJ2-5; 11 nucleotides agree with TRBD1. V was clipped by 0 bases and J by 4 bases; unmatched bases: 7. This CDR3 region has 17 residues. Germline V lookup: CDR1 SGHNT, CDR2 YENEEA. For the CDR3, the DNA is TGTGCCAGCAGCTTAGAGGGGACAGGGGGGACACTAGAGACCCAGTACTTC. This gives the protein CASSLEGTGGTLETQYF.

The CDR3 spells CASSPPLEAPYGYTF. The CDR3 coding sequence is TGTGCCAGCAGTCCCCCACTAGAAGCACCCTATGGCTACACCTTC. The chain combines TRBV28 with TRBJ1-2; no reliable D call. The germline gives CDR1 MDHEN, CDR2 SYDVKM. The length of the CDR3 is 15 residues. The V gene lost 5 bases and the J gene lost 4 bases, with 17 bases spanning the gap.

The rearrangement links TRBV30 to TRBJ1-5; unclear D gene. The CDR3 is made up of 16 amino acids. With 1 base removed from V and 4 bases from J, the gap between germline ends came to 17 bases. Germline CDR1 GTSNPN, CDR2 SVGIG (reference sequence). In nucleotides, the CDR3 is TGTGCCTGGAGTGGGTACGGGCCGGACGAAAATCAGCCCCAGCATTTT. It yields the protein CAWSGYGPDENQPQHF.

The chain is built from TRBV19 and TRBJ1-4; possible D gene TRBD1, 6 bases. CDR3 length: 12 amino acids. Germline-derived CDR1 and CDR2 are LNHDA and SQIVND (reference sequence). The CDR3 spells CPPGGRNEKLFF. CDR3 sequence (DNA): TGTCCCCCGGGGGGGCGGAATGAAAAACTGTTTTTT.

V gene TRBV6-5 combines with J gene TRBJ1-1; D gene unclear. This CDR3 has 14 residues. Germline CDR1 reads MNHEY; CDR2 reads SVGAGI. Between the trimmed V and J ends, which lost 4 bases and 4 bases, there was a span of 13 bases. The CDR3 reads CASSSLPLGTEAFF. The CDR3 DNA sequence: TGTGCCAGCAGTTCTTTGCCCCTGGGCACTGAAGCTTTCTTT.

The CDR3 protein is CASSLQGSINTEAFF. The CDR3 nucleotides are TGTGCCAGCAGTTTACAGGGGTCTATTAACACTGAAGCTTTCTTT. The V gene is TRBV27, the J gene TRBJ1-1; perhaps TRBD1 as D (6 bases). The CDR3 has 15 amino acids. From germline, CDR1 is MNHEY and CDR2 SMNVEV (reference sequence). Trimming removed 2 bases at V and 2 bases at J, with 12 bases between.

The chain has TRBV7-8 and TRBJ2-3, with TRBD2 matching 7 bases. In germline, CDR1 is SGHVS, CDR2 FQNEAQ. Unmatched junction bases numbered 1, after V lost 5 bases and J lost 5 bases. The CDR3 has 12 amino acids. The CDR3 nucleotides read TGTGCCAGCAGCCCGGGAGGAGATACGCAGTATTTT. Protein product: CASSPGGDTQYF.

The rearrangement joins TRBV5-1 to TRBJ1-2, with D possibly matching TRBD1 (5 bases). The CDR3 contains 14 residues. CDR1 and CDR2 (germline): SGHRS, YFSETQ. Trimming pared 4 bases from V and 6 bases from J, leaving 16 bases between. The CDR3 region is CASSGEGPRNGYTF. DNA of the CDR3: TGCGCCAGCAGCGGAGAGGGACCTCGGAATGGCTACACCTTC.

The chain couples TRBV5-1 to TRBJ2-5; perhaps TRBD1 as D (6 bases). Germline CDR1 reads SGHRS; CDR2 reads YFSETQ. This CDR3 has 14 residues. The ends were cut back, 4 bases at V and 4 bases at J, with 14 bases in the middle. The CDR3 spells CASSGGLILETQYF. CDR3 nucleotides: TGCGCCAGCAGCGGGGGCCTGATTCTAGAGACCCAGTACTTC.

This rearrangement joins TRBV19 to TRBJ1-1; D might be TRBD1 (5 bases). Trimming pared 2 bases from V and 0 bases from J, leaving 13 bases between. The germline V gene encodes CDR1 LNHDA and CDR2 SQIVND (reference sequence). There are 16 residues in the CDR3. The CDR3 region is CASSIRRGGLNTEAFF. As DNA, the CDR3 is TGTGCCAGTAGTATAAGACGGGGCGGGTTGAACACTGAAGCTTTCTTT.

The chain uses TRBV5-1 and TRBJ2-5; the match to TRBD1 covers 8 bases. The V gene end was trimmed by 3 bases and the J gene end by 2 bases; junction bases not matched to a gene: 0. The CDR3 is 13 amino acids. In germline, CDR1 is SGHRS, CDR2 YFSETQ. The chain's CDR3 is CASSWDRQETQYF. The CDR3 nucleotides read TGCGCCAGCAGCTGGGACAGGCAAGAGACCCAGTACTTC.

The chain uses TRBV3-1 (or the pseudogene TRBV3-2) and TRBJ2-4; tentative D call: TRBD2 (5 bases). Between the trimmed V and J ends, which lost 1 base and 12 bases, there was a span of 19 bases. The CDR3 runs to 15 residues. The V gene's germline CDR1 is LGHDT and CDR2 YNNKEL (reference sequence). In nucleotides, the CDR3 is TGTGCCAGCAGCCAAGGGGCTGGCACCGGGATAACTCAGTACTTC. It encodes CASSQGAGTGITQYF.

The chain employs TRBV21-1 and TRBJ1-1. TRBV21-1 is an annotated pseudogene. The CDR3 loop spans 14 amino acids. CDR3 residues: CASSKVAGVDGAFF. CDR3 DNA sequence: TGTGCCAGCAGCAAAGTAGCCGGGGTCGACGGAGCTTTCTTT.

Only a few counts were recorded for this clone. This chain uses TRBV3-1 (or the pseudogene TRBV3-2) with TRBJ2-7; 7 bases align to TRBD2. V lost 4 bases to trimming and J lost 2 bases; unmatched junction nucleotides: 5. Germline CDR1 and CDR2: LGHDT and YNNKEL (reference sequence). The CDR3 sequence is 14 residues long. The CDR3 coding sequence is TGTGCCAGCAGCCGTGGGGGGGAGGCCTACGAGCAGTACTTC. Translating it yields CASSRGGEAYEQYF.

V usage is TRBV19 and J usage is TRBJ1-5; 7 nucleotides agree with TRBD1. CDR1 is LNHDA, CDR2 SQIVND, per germline (reference sequence). V lost 5 bases and J lost 1; bases outside the gene matches: 8. The CDR3 is 16 amino acids. The CDR3 loop reads CASSVGGSMSNQPQHF. In DNA form, the CDR3 reads TGTGCCAGTAGTGTAGGGGGCAGTATGAGCAATCAGCCCCAGCATTTT.

This clone was observed once. The DNA of the CDR3 is TGTGCCAGCAGCGCTCGCCCGGGACAGGGGTATGAAGCTTTCTTT. Protein product: CASSARPGQGYEAFF. The V and J genes are TRBV7-6 and TRBJ1-1, with 10 bases matching TRBD1. The CDR3 has 15 amino acids. V gave up 5 bases and J gave up 7 bases; unmatched junction bases: 10. Germline-derived CDR1 and CDR2 are SGHVS and FNYEAQ.

This chain uses TRBV6-5 with TRBJ1-5; D gene unclear. Per germline, CDR1 MNHEY and CDR2 SVGAGI. The CDR3 is made up of 16 amino acids. Trimming took 0 bases from V and 6 from J, leaving 15 bases between them. The DNA for the CDR3 is TGTGCCAGCAGTTACTCGAGTCCAGATTCAGGTCAGCCCCAGCATTTT. Translating it yields CASSYSSPDSGQPQHF.

The count of this clone is one. The chain is built from TRBV7-6 and TRBJ1-5, with D unclear. CDR3 size: 19 residues. Trimming shortened V by 3 bases and J by 3 bases, and 24 bases separated the two germline ends. Germline CDR1 reads SGHVS; CDR2 reads FNYEAQ. This chain's CDR3 is CASSFPPGQADVVNQPQHF. In nucleotides, the CDR3 is TGTGCCAGCAGCTTCCCCCCCGGGCAGGCCGACGTGGTCAATCAGCCCCAGCATTTT.

This rearrangement joins TRBV7-8 to TRBJ2-5; D unresolved. The CDR3 totals 12 residues. V lost 1 base to trimming and J lost 7 bases, with 7 bases between them. Germline V gene sequence: CDR1 SGHVS, CDR2 FQNEAQ. CDR3 region: CASSLDRGTQYF. As DNA, the CDR3 is TGTGCCAGCAGCTTAGATAGAGGGACCCAGTACTTC.

V is TRBV27 and J is TRBJ1-6; D unclear. Trimming cost V 5 bases and J 6 bases, with 8 bases left between them. Germline CDR1 MNHEY, CDR2 SMNVEV (reference sequence). CDR3 size: 13 residues. The DNA for the CDR3 is TGTGCCAGCAGTGCCCGTCGTAATTCACCCCTCCACTTT. It specifies CASSARRNSPLHF.

J is TRBJ1-1 and V is TRBV7-2; D is undetermined. V was cut by 1 base and J by 9 bases, with 12 bases left in between. CDR1 and CDR2 (germline): SGHTA, FQGNSA. This CDR3 contains 13 residues. The CDR3 here is CASSLDPVEKAFF. DNA of the CDR3: TGTGCCAGCAGCTTAGACCCGGTGGAAAAAGCTTTCTTT.

This chain connects TRBV5-5 to TRBJ1-2, with a possible D match to TRBD1 (6 bases). The V end was cut by 3 bases, the J end by 2 bases, with 14 bases between. The CDR3 is 15 amino acids. The germline gives CDR1 SGHKS, CDR2 YYEKEE (reference sequence). This CDR3 is CASSSPTGTNYGYTF. The CDR3 coding sequence is TGTGCCAGCAGCTCGCCGACAGGAACCAACTATGGCTACACCTTC.

The chain combines TRBV6-5 with TRBJ2-3; a possible D gene is TRBD1 (6 bases). Germline loops: CDR1 MNHEY, CDR2 SVGAGI. The CDR3 loop spans 12 amino acids. V lost 8 bases to trimming and J lost 5 bases, with 11 bases between them. The DNA for the CDR3 is TGTGCCAGCGGGCTACAGGGAGATACGCAGTATTTT. Translated, it gives CASGLQGDTQYF.

This clone was counted a single time. This chain uses TRBV30 with TRBJ1-5; D remains ambiguous. The CDR3 runs 13 residues. From germline, CDR1 is GTSNPN and CDR2 SVGIG (reference sequence). Trimming stripped 4 bases from V and 0 bases from J, with 7 bases between. CDR3: CAWTHDSNQPQHF. In nucleotides, the CDR3 is TGTGCCTGGACACACGATAGCAATCAGCCCCAGCATTTT. Full variable domain (remainder filled in from reference TRBV30 and TRBJ1-5): SQTIHQWPATLVQPVGSPLSLECTVEGTSNPNLYWYRQAAGRGLQLLFYSVGIGQISSEVPQNLSASRPQDRQFILSSKKLLLSDSGFYLCAWTHDSNQPQHFGDGTRLSIL.

V and J are TRBV12-3 or TRBV12-4 and TRBJ1-1; 8 bases line up with TRBD1. The V gene end was trimmed by 4 bases and the J gene end by 6 bases; junction bases not matched to a gene: 4. The CDR3 runs to 13 residues. Here the CDR3 reads CASSSDRGPEAFF. CDR3 bases: TGTGCCAGCAGTTCCGACAGGGGACCTGAAGCTTTCTTT.

This sequence joins TRBV25-1 and TRBJ2-1; no firm D call. Per the germline V gene, CDR1 is MGHDK and CDR2 is SYGVNS. The CDR3 has 12 residues. Trimming cost V 7 bases and J 3 bases, with 7 bases left between them. This CDR3 reads CASTRDYNEQFF. The CDR3 DNA reads TGTGCCAGCACTCGCGACTACAATGAGCAGTTCTTC.

The chain couples TRBV30 to TRBJ1-2, with D perhaps TRBD1 (5 bases). The CDR3 has 13 amino acids. Deletions cut 0 bases from V and 6 bases from J, with 11 bases between. Germline V gene data show CDR1 as GTSNPN and CDR2 as SVGIG (reference sequence). Here the CDR3 reads CAWSVMQGNGYTF. CDR3 nucleotides: TGTGCCTGGAGTGTGATGCAGGGTAATGGCTACACCTTC.

The chain uses TRBV12-3 or TRBV12-4 and TRBJ1-1; TRBD1 agrees at 9 bases. Unmatched junction bases numbered 3, after V lost 2 bases and J lost 8 bases. The CDR3 spans 13 residues. CDR3 DNA sequence: TGTGCCAGCAGTTTAATGGGGACAGGGGAAGCTTTCTTT. This gives the protein CASSLMGTGEAFF.

The rearrangement uses TRBV6-1 and TRBJ2-1; 9 bases align to TRBD1. The length of the CDR3 is 18 residues. CDR1 MNHNS and CDR2 SASEGT come from the germline V gene. The trim removed 3 bases at V and 5 bases at J, leaving 14 bases unmatched. CDR3 nucleotide sequence: TGTGCCAGCAGTGAGGGACAGGGTCGGAGGCGGGGACACAATGAGCAGTTCTTC. Amino acids: CASSEGQGRRRGHNEQFF.

This clone has only one observation. This sequence joins TRBV19 and TRBJ2-5, with D uncertain. The CDR3 length is 14 residues. Germline V CDR1 and CDR2: LNHDA, SQIVND (reference sequence). V was cut by 5 bases and J by 1 base, with 11 bases left in between. CDR3 residues: CASSAIGIQETQYF. CDR3 bases: TGTGCCAGTAGTGCGATAGGGATCCAAGAGACCCAGTACTTC.

V gene TRBV6-5 combines with J gene TRBJ1-2; D is ambiguous. Germline values: CDR1 MNHEY, CDR2 SVGAGI. Trimming took 5 bases from V and 3 from J, leaving 16 bases between them. The CDR3 spans 15 residues. The CDR3 spells CASSPSTEGYYGYTF. CDR3 sequence (DNA): TGTGCCAGCAGTCCATCAACAGAAGGGTACTATGGCTACACCTTC.